This T cell receptor beta chain was profiled in a study of blood T cell repertoires in COVID-19. Across the study: The analysed material was cDNA or gDNA that came from T cells, B-cell-depleted T cells, or PBMCs.

In the authors' methods: By means of reference gene primer amplification, nucleated cell counts were estimated. Sequenced by immunoSEQ multiplex PCR; TCRdb stores in-frame clones only, minus some. The V and J calls and the clone size are those of that table, but D and trimming were determined from the DNA. Here the sample spans 120,000 to 150,000 clones, approximately 92% being singletons. The CDR3 extends over 14 amino acids. Germline CDR1 is MDHEN and CDR2 is SYDVKM. Deletions cut 7 bases from V and 2 bases from J, with 15 bases between. The rearrangement joins TRBV28 to TRBJ2-7, with a possible D match to TRBD1 (6 bases). This receptor was taken from a woman in her fifties or sixties with active COVID-19. The specimen was peripheral blood. CDR3 residues: CASNLQGPAYEQYF. The DNA for the CDR3 is TGTGCCAGCAACCTACAGGGCCCCGCCTACGAGCAGTACTTC.